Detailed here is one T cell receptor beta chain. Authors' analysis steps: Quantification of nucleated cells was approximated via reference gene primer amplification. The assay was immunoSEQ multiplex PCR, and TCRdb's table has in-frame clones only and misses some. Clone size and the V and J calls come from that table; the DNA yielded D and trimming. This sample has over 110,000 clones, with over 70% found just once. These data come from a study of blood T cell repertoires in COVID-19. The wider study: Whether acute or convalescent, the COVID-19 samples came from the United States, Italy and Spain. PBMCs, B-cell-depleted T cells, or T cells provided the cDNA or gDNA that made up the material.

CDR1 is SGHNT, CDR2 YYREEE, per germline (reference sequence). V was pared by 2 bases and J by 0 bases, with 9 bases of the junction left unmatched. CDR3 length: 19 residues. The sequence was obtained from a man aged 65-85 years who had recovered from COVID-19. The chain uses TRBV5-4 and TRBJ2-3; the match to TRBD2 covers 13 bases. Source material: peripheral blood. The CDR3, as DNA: TGTGCCAGCAGCTTAGGACTAGCGGGAGTGGTCGATAGCACAGATACGCAGTATTTT. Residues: CASSLGLAGVVDSTDTQYF.